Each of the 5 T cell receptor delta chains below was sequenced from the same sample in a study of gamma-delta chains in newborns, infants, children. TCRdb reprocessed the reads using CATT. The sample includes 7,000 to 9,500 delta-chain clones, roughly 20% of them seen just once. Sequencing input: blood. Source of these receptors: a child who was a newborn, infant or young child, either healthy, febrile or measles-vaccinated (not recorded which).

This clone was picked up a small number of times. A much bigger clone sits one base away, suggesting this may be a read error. CDR3 region: CARDTAGDPGTWDTRQMFF. The CDR3 bases are TGTGCCCGTGACACCGCCGGGGACCCCGGCACCTGGGACACCCGACAGATGTTTTTC. The chain combines TRDV2 with TRDJ3; TRDD3 might be the D (5 bases). The CDR3 sequence is 19 residues long. The germline CDR1 and CDR2 sequences are GEAIGNYY and EKD.

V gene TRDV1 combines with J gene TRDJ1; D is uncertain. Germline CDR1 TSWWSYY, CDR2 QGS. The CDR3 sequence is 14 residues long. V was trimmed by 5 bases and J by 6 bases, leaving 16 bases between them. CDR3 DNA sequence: TGTGCTCTTGGGCTGGCCAGCCAACTTTATAAACTCATCTTT. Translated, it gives CALGLASQLYKLIF.

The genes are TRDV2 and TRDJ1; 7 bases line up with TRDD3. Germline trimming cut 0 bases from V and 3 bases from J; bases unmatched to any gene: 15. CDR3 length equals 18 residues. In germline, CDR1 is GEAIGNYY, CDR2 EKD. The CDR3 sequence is CACDTVAGGHGGPDKLIF. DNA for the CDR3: TGTGCCTGTGACACCGTTGCTGGGGGGCATGGGGGTCCCGATAAACTCATCTTT.

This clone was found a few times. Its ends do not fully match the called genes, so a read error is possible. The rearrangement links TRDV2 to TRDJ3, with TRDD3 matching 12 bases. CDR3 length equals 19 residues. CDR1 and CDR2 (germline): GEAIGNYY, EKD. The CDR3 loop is CACVQLGDTSSWDARQMFF. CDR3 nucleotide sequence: TGTGCCTGTGTCCAACTGGGGGATACTAGCTCCTGGGACGCCCGACAGATGTTTTTC.

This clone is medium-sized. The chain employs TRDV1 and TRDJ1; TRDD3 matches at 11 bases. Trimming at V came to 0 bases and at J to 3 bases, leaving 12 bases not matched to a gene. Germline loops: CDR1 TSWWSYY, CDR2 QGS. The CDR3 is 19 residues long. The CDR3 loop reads CALGELVWGTGGYPDKLIF. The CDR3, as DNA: TGTGCTCTTGGGGAACTCGTTTGGGGTACTGGGGGATATCCCGATAAACTCATCTTT.